This TCR beta chain emerged from a study of identifying expanded T cells in peripheral blood. General study results and limits: Technical replicates showed roughly 1.2 changed clones; roughly two weeks 15 to 20; four weeks 19. Clone count variance between approximately two-week samples rose with total template count.

This clone is a singleton in its sample. As yet, its antigen is unknown. During the collection period, no donor immune events like infections were recorded. The method was immunoSEQ multiplex PCR; TCRdb's version includes in-frame clones alone and lacks a portion of them. The table shows over 100,000 clones, with roughly nine tenths occurring only once. Germline V gene lookup returns CDR1 MDHEN and CDR2 SYDVKM. This CDR3 is 14 amino acids long. With V trimmed by 6 bases and J by 1 base, 6 bases remained unmatched. The chain has TRBV28 and TRBJ2-7, with 7 bases matching TRBD1. This TCR was recovered from a person aged 18 to 70 in good health. The source material was blood. The CDR3 sequence: CASSLDRESYEQYF. Here the CDR3 DNA reads TGTGCCAGCAGCCTCGACAGGGAGTCCTACGAGCAGTACTTC.